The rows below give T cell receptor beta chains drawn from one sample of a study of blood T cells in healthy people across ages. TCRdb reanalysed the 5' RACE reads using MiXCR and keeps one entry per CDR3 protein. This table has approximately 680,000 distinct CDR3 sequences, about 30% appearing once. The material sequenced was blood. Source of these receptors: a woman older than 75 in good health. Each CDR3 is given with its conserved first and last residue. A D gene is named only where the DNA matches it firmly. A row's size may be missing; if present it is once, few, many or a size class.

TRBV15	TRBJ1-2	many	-	CATSRDRSGAILGFGYTF	TGTGCCACCAGCAGAGATCGGTCGGGGGCGATTTTAGGGTTTGGCTACACCTTC
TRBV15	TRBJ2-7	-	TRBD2	CATSREPDGGNEQYF	TGTGCCACCAGCAGAGAGCCCGACGGGGGGAACGAGCAGTACTTC
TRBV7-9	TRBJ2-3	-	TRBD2	CASSPTGTSGRTDTQYF	TGTGCCAGCAGCCCAACCGGGACTAGCGGGAGAACAGATACGCAGTATTTT
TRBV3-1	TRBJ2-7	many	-	CASSLTSGVGLYF	TGTGCCAGCAGCCTTACTTCGGGGGTAGGTCTGTACTTC
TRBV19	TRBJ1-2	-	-	CASSWQDPNYGYTF	TGTGCCAGTAGCTGGCAGGATCCTAACTATGGCTACACCTTC
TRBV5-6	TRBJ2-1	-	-	CASSLGGASSEQFF	TGTGCCAGCAGCTTGGGGGGGGCCTCTAGTGAGCAGTTCTTC
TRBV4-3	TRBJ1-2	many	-	CASSQGEGKLLGYTF	TGCGCCAGCAGCCAAGGGGAGGGAAAGTTGCTCGGCTACACCTTC
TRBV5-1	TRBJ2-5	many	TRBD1	CASSILQGPQETQYF	TGCGCCAGCAGCATACTACAGGGGCCCCAAGAGACCCAGTACTTC
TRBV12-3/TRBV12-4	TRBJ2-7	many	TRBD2	CASRSGTSPLEQYF	TGTGCCAGCAGATCCGGGACTAGTCCCTTAGAGCAGTACTTC
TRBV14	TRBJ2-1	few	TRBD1	CASSQFLGTGINEQFF	TGTGCCAGCAGCCAATTCCTCGGGACAGGTATCAATGAGCAGTTCTTC
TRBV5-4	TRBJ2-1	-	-	CASSSRTDLPNEQFF	TGTGCCAGCAGCTCCCGGACCGATCTGCCCAATGAGCAGTTCTTC
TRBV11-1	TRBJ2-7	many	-	CASSTVQGQRYEQYF	TGTGCCAGCAGCACAGTTCAAGGTCAGCGCTACGAGCAGTACTTC
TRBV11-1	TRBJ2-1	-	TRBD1	CASSLRTGGRWETQFF	TGTGCCAGCAGCCTCCGGACAGGGGGAAGGTGGGAGACCCAGTTCTTC
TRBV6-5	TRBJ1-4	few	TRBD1	CASRDRGGVEKLFF	TGTGCCAGCAGGGACAGGGGGGGGGTCGAAAAACTGTTTTTT
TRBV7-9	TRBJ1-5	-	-	CASSQSTGSNQPQHF	TGTGCCAGCAGCCAATCGACAGGTAGCAATCAGCCCCAGCATTTT